The text below deals with one T cell receptor (beta chain). This sample is drawn from a study of control samples from healthy donors and cancer patients. V gave up 5 bases and J gave up 10 bases; unmatched junction bases: 3. The CDR3 is 14 amino acids. Germline CDR1 MNHEY, CDR2 SVGAGI. Sequenced by immunoSEQ multiplex PCR; TCRdb stores in-frame clones only, minus some. The sample shows approximately 89,000 clones, roughly nine tenths of them seen only once. The sequence was collected from a man aged 25 to 40 in good health. The sample comprised blood. J is TRBJ1-6 and V is TRBV6-5, with 12 nucleotides matching TRBD1. For the CDR3, the DNA is TGTGCCAGCAGTAGGGACAGGGGGCAGTCACCCCTCCACTTT. Its protein product is CASSRDRGQSPLHF.